This TCR beta chain is from a study of T-cell memory formation after mild COVID-19. Study outcomes and limitations: Pre-infection memory showed some responding clones, and this suggested that cross-reactive memory joined. Still unconfirmed is whether the second-wave clones peaking on day 37 recognized SARS-CoV-2. Clones that shrank (day 15 to 85) were balanced CD4/CD8, whereas later expanders leaned CD4+.

With regard to this clonotype: The antigen is not known.

Germline V CDR1 and CDR2: SGHTA, FQGNSA. The junction had 2 bases not matched to a gene; V was cut back by 1 base and J by 2 bases. The CDR3 runs to 14 residues. From 5'RACE with constant-segment primers came TCR alpha and TCR beta cDNA libraries that carried sample barcodes and UMIs. One entry per CDR3 protein, called by TCRdb with MiXCR from the 5' RACE reads. Of approximately 98,000 distinct CDR3 sequences listed, around 17% are singletons. The sequence came from a man in his late teens or twenties who had mild COVID-19 (a few samples of this study predate the infection). Cell type and time point are not known. Sequenced sample: PBMCs or a T cell subset sorted from them (not recorded which). The chain has TRBV7-2 and TRBJ2-7; 7 bases line up with TRBD1. CDR3 DNA: TGTGCCAGCAGCTTAGGAGGGACAGCCTACGAGCAGTACTTC. Translating gives CASSLGGTAYEQYF.